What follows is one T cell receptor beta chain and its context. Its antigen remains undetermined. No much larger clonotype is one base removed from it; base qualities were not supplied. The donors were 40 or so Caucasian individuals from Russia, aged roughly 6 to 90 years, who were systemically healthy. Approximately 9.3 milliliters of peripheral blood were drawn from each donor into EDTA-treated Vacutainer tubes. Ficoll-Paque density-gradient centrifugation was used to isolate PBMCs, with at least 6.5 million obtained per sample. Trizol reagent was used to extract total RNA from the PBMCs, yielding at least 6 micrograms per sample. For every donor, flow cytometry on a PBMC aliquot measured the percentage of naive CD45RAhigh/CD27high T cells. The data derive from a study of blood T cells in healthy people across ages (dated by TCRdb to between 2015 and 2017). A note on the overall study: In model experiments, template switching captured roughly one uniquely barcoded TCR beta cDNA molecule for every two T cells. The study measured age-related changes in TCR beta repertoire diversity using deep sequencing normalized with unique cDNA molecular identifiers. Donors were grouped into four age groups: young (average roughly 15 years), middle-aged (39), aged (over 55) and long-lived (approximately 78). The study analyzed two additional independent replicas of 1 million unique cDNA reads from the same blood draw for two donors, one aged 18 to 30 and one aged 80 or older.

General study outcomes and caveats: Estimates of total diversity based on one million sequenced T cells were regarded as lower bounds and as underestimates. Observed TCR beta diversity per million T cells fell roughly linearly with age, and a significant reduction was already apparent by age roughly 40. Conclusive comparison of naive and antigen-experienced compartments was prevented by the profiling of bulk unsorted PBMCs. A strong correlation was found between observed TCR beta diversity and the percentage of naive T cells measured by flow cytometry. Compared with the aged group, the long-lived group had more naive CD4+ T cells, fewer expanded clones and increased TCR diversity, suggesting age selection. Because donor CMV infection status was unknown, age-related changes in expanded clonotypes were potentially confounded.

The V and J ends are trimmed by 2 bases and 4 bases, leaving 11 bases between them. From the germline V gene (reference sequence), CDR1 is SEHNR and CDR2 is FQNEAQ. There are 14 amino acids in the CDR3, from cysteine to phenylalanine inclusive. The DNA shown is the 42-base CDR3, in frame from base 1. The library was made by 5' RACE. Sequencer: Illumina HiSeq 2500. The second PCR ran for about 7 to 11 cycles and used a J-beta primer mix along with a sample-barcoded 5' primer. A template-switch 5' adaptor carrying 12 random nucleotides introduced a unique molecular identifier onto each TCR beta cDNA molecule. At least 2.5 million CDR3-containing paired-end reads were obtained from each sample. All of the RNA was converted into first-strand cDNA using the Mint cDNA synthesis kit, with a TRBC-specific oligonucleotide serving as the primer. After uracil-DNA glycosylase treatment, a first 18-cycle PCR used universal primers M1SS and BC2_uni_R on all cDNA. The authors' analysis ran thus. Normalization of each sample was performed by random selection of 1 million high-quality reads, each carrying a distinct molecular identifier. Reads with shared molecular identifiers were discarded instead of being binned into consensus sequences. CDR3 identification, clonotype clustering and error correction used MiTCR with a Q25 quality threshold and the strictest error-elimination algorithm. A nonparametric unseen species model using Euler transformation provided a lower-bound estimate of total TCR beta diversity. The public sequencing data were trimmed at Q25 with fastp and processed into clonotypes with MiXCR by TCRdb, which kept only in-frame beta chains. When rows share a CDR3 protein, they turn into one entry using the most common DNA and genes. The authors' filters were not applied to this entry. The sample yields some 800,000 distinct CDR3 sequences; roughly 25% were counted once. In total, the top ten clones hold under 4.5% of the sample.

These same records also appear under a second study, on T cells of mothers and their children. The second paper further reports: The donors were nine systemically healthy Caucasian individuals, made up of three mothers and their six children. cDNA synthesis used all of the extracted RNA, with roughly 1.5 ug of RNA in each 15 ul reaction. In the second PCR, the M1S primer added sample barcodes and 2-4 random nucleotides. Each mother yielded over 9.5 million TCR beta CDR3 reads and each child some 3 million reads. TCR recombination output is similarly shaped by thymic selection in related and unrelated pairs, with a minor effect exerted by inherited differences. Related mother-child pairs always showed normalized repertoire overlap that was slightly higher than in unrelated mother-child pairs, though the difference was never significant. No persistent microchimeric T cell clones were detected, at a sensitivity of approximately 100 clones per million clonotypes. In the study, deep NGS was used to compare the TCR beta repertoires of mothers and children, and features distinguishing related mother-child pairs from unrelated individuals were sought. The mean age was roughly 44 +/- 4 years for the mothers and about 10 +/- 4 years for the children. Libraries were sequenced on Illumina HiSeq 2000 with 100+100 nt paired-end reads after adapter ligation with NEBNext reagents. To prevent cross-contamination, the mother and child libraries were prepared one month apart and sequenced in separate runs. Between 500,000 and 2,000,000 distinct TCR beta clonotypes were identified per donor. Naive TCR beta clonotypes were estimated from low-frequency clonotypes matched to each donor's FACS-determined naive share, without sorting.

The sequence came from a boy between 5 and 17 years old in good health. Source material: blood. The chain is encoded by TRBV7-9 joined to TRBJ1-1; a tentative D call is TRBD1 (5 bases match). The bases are TGTGCCAGCAGCTTATTTGGGGCACCCACTGAAGCTTTCTTT. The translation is CASSLFGAPTEAFF.